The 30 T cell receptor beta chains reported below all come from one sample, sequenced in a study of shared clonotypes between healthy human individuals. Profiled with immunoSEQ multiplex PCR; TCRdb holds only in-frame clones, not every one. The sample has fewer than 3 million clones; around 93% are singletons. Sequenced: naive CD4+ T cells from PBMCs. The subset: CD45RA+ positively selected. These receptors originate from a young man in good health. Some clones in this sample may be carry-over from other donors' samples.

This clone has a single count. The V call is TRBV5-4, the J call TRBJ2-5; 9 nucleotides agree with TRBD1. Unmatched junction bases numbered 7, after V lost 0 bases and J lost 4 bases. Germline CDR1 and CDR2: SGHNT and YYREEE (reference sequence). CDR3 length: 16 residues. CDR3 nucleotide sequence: TGTGCCAGCAGCTTGGTACAGGGGGCTTTAGGAGAGACCCAGTACTTC. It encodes CASSLVQGALGETQYF.

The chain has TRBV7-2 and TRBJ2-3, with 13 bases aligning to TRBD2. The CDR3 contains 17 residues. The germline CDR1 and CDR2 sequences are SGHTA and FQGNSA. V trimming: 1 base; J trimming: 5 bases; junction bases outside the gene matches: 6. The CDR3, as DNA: TGTGCCAGCAGCTTAGTCGGGACTAGCGGGACTTTAGATACGCAGTATTTT. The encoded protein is CASSLVGTSGTLDTQYF.

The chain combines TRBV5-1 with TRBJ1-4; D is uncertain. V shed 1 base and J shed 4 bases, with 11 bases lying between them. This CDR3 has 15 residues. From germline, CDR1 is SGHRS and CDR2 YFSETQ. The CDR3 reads CASSLISGDNEKLFF. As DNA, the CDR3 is TGCGCCAGCAGCTTGATTTCAGGAGATAATGAAAAACTGTTTTTT.

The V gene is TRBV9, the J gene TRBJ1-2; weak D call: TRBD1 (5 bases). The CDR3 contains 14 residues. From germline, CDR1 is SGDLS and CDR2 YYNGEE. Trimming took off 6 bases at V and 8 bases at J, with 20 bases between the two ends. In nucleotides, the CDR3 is TGTGCCAGCACCGGGGAGGGACTTCGTTCGGGCTACACCTTC. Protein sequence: CASTGEGLRSGYTF.

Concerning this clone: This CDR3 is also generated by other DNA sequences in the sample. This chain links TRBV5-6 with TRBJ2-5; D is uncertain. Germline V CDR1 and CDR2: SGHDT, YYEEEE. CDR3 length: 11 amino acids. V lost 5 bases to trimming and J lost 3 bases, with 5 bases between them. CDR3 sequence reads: CASSREETQYF. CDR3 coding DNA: TGTGCCAGCAGTCGGGAAGAGACCCAGTACTTC.

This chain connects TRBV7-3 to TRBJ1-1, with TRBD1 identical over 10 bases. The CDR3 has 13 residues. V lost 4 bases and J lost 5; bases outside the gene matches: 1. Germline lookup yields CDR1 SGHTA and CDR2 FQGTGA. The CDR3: CASSSGQGTEAFF. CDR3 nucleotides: TGTGCCAGCAGCTCGGGACAGGGGACTGAAGCTTTCTTT.

DNA of the CDR3: TGTGCCAGCAGTGAATCGGGAGCGCAGTTCTTC. Translating it yields CASSESGAQFF. This chain uses TRBV6-1 with TRBJ2-1, with D perhaps TRBD2 (6 bases). Per the germline V gene, CDR1 is MNHNS and CDR2 is SASEGT. This CDR3 comprises 11 residues. V was shortened by 2 bases and J by 12 bases, with 8 bases between the two germline ends.

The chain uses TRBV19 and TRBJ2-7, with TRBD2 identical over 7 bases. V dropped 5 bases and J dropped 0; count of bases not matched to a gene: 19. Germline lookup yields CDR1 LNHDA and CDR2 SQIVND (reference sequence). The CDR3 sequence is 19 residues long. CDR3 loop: CASSREMVAGLGHSYEQYF. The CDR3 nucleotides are TGTGCCAGTAGTCGGGAGATGGTAGCGGGCCTAGGCCACTCCTACGAGCAGTACTTC. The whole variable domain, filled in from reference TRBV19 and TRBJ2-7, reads DGGITQSPKYLFRKEGQNVTLSCEQNLNHDAMYWYRQDPGQGLRLIYYSQIVNDFQKGDIAEGYSVSREKKESFPLTVTSAQKNPTAFYLCASSREMVAGLGHSYEQYFGPGTRLTVT.

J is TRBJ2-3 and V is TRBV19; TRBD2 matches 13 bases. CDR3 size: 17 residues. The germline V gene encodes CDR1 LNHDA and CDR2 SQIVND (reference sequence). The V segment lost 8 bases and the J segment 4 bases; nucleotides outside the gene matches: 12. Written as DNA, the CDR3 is TGTGCCAGTGGAGAACTGTGGACTAGCGGGAGTTCAGATACGCAGTATTTT. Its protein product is CASGELWTSGSSDTQYF.

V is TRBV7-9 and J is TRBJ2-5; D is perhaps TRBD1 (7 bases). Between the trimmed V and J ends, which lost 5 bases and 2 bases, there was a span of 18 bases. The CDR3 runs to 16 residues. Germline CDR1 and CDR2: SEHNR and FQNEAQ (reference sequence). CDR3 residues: CASSHIRRDSQETQYF. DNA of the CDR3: TGTGCCAGCAGCCATATCCGGCGGGACAGTCAAGAGACCCAGTACTTC.

CDR3 sequence reads: CASSALTGYAGELFF. CDR3 in DNA: TGTGCCAGCAGCGCCCTGACAGGGTATGCCGGGGAGCTGTTTTTT. The rearrangement uses TRBV7-9 and TRBJ2-2; 7 positions match TRBD1. This CDR3 comprises 15 residues. V lost 5 bases to trimming and J lost 6 bases; unmatched junction nucleotides: 9. CDR1 SEHNR and CDR2 FQNEAQ come from the germline V gene (reference sequence).

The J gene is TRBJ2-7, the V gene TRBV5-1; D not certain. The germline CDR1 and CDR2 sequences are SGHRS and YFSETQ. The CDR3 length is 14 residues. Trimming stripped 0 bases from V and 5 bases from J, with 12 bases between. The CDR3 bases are TGCGCCAGCAGCTTGGGGGATACCGGCCACGAGCAGTACTTC. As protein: CASSLGDTGHEQYF.

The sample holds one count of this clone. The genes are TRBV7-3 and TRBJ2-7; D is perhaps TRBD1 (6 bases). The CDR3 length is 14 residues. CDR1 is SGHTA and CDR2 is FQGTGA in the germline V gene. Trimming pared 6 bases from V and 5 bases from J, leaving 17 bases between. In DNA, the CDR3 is TGTGCCAGCAGTTTAGGGGGTCGGTACGACGAGCAGTACTTC. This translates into CASSLGGRYDEQYF.

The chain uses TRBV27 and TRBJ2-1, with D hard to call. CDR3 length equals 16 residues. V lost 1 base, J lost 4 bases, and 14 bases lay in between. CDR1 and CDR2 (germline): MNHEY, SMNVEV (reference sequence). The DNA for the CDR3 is TGTGCCAGCAGTTTATTTGGGTCAGGCCGGTACAATGAGCAGTTCTTC. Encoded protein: CASSLFGSGRYNEQFF.

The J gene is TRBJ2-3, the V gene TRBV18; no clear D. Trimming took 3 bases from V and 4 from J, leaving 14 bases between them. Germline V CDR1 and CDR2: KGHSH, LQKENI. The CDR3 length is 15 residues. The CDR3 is CASSPLKGLADTQYF. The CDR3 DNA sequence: TGTGCCAGCTCACCCCTAAAGGGATTGGCAGATACGCAGTATTTT.

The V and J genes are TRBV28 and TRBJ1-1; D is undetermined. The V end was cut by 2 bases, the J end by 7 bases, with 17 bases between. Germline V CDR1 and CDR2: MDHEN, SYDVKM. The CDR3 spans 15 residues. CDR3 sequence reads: CASSLRSSVRVEAFF. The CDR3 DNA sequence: TGTGCCAGCAGTTTAAGAAGTTCGGTACGAGTTGAAGCTTTCTTT.

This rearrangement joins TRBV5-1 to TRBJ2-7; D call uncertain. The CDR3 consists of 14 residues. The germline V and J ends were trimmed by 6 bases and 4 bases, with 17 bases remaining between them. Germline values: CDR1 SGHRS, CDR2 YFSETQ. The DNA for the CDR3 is TGCGCCAGCACCTCCCCTTATGGCGGATACGAGCAGTACTTC. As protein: CASTSPYGGYEQYF. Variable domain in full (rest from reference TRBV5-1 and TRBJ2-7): KAGVTQTPRYLIKTRGQQVTLSCSPISGHRSVSWYQQTPGQGLQFLFEYFSETQRNKGNFPGRFSGRQFSNSRSEMNVSTLELGDSALYLCASTSPYGGYEQYFGPGTRLTVT.

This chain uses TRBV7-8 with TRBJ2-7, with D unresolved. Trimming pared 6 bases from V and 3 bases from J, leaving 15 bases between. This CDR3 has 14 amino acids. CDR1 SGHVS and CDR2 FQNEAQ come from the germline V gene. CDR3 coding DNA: TGTGCCAGCAGAAAAAGGCTAGAGTACTACGAGCAGTACTTC. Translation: CASRKRLEYYEQYF.

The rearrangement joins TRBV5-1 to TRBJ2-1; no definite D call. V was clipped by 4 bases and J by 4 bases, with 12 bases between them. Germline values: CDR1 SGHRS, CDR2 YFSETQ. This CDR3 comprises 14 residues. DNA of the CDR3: TGCGCCAGCAGCACTGAGAGTCCTTACAATGAGCAGTTCTTC. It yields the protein CASSTESPYNEQFF.

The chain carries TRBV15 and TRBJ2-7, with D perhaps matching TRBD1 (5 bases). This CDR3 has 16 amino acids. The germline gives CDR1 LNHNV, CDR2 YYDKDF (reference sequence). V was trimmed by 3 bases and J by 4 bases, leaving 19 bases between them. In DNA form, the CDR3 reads TGTGCCACCAGCAGGACGCTGCCAGGGCGATCTTACGAGCAGTACTTC. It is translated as CATSRTLPGRSYEQYF.

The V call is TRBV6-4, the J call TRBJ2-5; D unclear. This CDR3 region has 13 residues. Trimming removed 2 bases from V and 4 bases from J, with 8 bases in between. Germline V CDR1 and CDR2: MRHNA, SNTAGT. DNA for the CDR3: TGTGCCAGCAGTGACGGTCCTGGAGAGACCCAGTACTTC. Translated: CASSDGPGETQYF.

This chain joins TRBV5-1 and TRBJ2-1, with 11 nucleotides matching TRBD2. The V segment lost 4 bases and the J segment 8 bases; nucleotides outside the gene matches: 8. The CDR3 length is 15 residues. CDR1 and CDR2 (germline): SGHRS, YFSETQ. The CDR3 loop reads CASSLYLAGGYEQFF. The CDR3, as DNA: TGCGCCAGCAGCCTGTACCTAGCGGGAGGCTATGAGCAGTTCTTC. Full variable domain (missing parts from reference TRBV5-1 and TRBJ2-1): KAGVTQTPRYLIKTRGQQVTLSCSPISGHRSVSWYQQTPGQGLQFLFEYFSETQRNKGNFPGRFSGRQFSNSRSEMNVSTLELGDSALYLCASSLYLAGGYEQFFGPGTRLTVL.

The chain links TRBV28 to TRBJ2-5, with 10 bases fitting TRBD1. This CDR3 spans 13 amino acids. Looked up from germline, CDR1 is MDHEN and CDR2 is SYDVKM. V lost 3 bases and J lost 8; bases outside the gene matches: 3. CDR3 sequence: CASSLGQGITQYF. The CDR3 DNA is TGTGCCAGCAGTTTGGGACAGGGGATCACCCAGTACTTC.

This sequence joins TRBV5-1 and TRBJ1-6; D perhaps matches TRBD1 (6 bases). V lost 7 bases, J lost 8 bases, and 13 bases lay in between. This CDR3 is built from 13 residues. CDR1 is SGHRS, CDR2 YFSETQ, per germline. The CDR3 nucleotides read TGCGCCAGCCACTGGACAGCCTATTCACCCCTCCACTTT. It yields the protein CASHWTAYSPLHF.

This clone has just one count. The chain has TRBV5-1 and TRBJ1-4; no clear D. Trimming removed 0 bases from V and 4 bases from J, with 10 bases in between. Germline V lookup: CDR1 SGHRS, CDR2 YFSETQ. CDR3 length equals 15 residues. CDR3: CASSLESPSNEKLFF. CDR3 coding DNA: TGCGCCAGCAGCTTGGAGAGTCCGAGTAATGAAAAACTGTTTTTT.

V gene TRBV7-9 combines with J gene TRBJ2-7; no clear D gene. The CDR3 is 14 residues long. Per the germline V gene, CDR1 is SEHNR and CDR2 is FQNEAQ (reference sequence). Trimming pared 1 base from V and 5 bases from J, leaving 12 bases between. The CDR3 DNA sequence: TGTGCCAGCAGCTTAGACCTGGAAGCCCACGAGCAGTACTTC. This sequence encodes CASSLDLEAHEQYF.

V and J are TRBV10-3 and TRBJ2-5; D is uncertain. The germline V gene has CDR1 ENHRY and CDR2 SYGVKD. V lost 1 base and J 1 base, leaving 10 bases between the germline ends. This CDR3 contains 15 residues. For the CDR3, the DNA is TGTGCCATCAGTGAGTGGCAGACGGGCCAAGAGACCCAGTACTTC. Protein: CAISEWQTGQETQYF.

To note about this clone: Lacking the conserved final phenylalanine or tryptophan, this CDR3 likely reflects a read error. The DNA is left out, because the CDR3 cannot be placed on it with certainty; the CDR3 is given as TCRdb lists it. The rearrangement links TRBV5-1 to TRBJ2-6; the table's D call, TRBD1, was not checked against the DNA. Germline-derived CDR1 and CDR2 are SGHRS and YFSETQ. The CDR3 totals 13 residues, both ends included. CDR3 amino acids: CASSTGQGVRAVL.

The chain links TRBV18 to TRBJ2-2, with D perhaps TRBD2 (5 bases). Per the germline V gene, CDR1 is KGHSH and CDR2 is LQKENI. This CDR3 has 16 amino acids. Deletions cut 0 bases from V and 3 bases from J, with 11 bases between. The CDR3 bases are TGTGCCAGCTCACCACCGATTCGAGGGTACACCGGGGAGCTGTTTTTT. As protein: CASSPPIRGYTGELFF. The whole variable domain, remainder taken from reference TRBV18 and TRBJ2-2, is NAGVMQNPRHLVRRRGQEARLRCSPMKGHSHVYWYRQLPEEGLKFMVYLQKENIIDESGMPKERFSAEFPKEGPSILRIQQVVRGDSAAYFCASSPPIRGYTGELFFGEGSRLTVL.

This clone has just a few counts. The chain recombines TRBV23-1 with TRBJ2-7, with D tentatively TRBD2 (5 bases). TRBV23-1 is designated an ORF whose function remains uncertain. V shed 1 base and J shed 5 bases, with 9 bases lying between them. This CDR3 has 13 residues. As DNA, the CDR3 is TGCGCCAGCAGTCAATGGGCTAGCCACGAGCAGTACTTC. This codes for CASSQWASHEQYF.